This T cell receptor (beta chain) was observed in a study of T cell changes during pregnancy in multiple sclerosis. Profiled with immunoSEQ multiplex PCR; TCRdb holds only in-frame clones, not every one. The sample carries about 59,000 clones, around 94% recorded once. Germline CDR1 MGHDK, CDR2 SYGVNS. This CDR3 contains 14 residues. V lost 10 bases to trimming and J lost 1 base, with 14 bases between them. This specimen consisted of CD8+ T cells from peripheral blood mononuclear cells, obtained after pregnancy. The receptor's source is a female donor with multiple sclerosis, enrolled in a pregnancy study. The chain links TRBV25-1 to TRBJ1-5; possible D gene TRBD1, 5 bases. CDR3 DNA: TGTGCCACTTCCCAGGGCTTCAGCAATCAGCCCCAGCATTTT. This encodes CATSQGFSNQPQHF.